The present T cell receptor beta chain was sequenced within a study of T cells in Graves' hyperthyroidism and ophthalmopathy. Study conclusions and caveats: Separating ophthalmopathy from stable hyperthyroidism was achieved by a 13 V-J model.

The TCR beta CDR3 regions underwent amplification using RNA transcripts as the source. The HTBI primer set was used in a first-round RT-PCR of the TCR CDR3. TCRdb re-called the multiplex PCR reads with MiXCR, one entry per CDR3 protein. This table has around 420,000 distinct CDR3 sequences, about 15% appearing once. This clonotype was observed many times. Its target is unknown. The CDR3 consists of 14 residues. In germline, CDR1 is SQVTM, CDR2 ANQGSEA. V shed 6 bases, J shed 10 bases, and the junction held 14 bases outside the gene matches. This chain connects TRBV29-1 to TRBJ2-1; TRBD2 matches 8 bases. The TCR comes from a woman between 18 and 30 years old with Graves' hyperthyroidism. The sequenced sample was blood. The CDR3 DNA is TGCAGCGTGGGTCCTGCGGGAGGTCCCGGGGAGCAGTTCTTC. Residues: CSVGPAGGPGEQFF.